These T cell receptor beta chains were read from a single sample in a study of monozygotic twins with inflammatory bowel disease. TCRdb re-called the 5' RACE reads and gives one entry per CDR3 protein, without DNA. The sample includes around 140,000 distinct CDR3 sequences. Sample: blood. The receptors come from a human donor with ulcerative colitis or Crohn's disease, or a healthy co-twin of an affected twin (not recorded which). Both conserved end residues are part of each CDR3.

V,J,CDR3
TRBV6-1,TRBJ1-1,CASSRRDNGNTEAFF
TRBV19,TRBJ2-7,CASGSVYEQYF
TRBV3-1,TRBJ2-5,CASSREETQYF
TRBV20-1,TRBJ2-7,CSATTGGFYEQYF
TRBV7-9,TRBJ1-5,CASSRQGSGNQPQHF
TRBV5-1,TRBJ1-2,CASSLDSGNYGYTF
TRBV28,TRBJ1-2,CASSLTAAGSYGYTF
TRBV5-1,TRBJ1-6,CASGLTGDSPLHF
TRBV14,TRBJ1-1,CASSQANRAFF
TRBV6-5,TRBJ2-7,CASSYSLGGTVYEQYF
TRBV7-2,TRBJ2-1,CASSRARSYNEQFF
TRBV20-1,TRBJ2-5,CSALRTSQDETQYF
TRBV7-2,TRBJ2-5,CASSPPLREETQYF
TRBV5-5,TRBJ1-5,CASSLGQGDQPQHF
TRBV27,TRBJ2-3,CASSPSGTGRTDTQYF
TRBV5-1,TRBJ2-2,CASSLPVQGKNTGELFF
TRBV2,TRBJ1-3,CARGQAFSGNTIYF
TRBV18,TRBJ2-1,CASSPWEGLTNEQFF
TRBV28,TRBJ2-1,CASSYGTHNEQFF
TRBV7-2,TRBJ2-5,CASSLAGTEQETQYF
TRBV3-1,TRBJ2-2,CAAGTLNTGELFF
TRBV6-2/TRBV6-3,TRBJ2-7,CASSLPGVYEQYF
TRBV25-1,TRBJ1-1,CASIGQRGTEAFF
TRBV6-5,TRBJ2-2,CASSSSGSSNTGELFF
TRBV7-2,TRBJ2-7,CASSLALAGGNEQYF